Shown below are 23 T cell receptor beta chains from a single sample sequenced in a study of T-cell reconstitution after alpha-beta-depleted transplantation in children. Preparation of the TCRbeta library involved a method that used unique molecular identifiers. TCRdb itself ran the PCR reads through MiXCR, one entry per CDR3 protein. This table holds under 35,000 distinct CDR3 sequences, 6.3% found once. Sequenced material: PBMCs, mostly from graft donor cells, taken 180 days after TCRalphabeta/CD19-depleted stem cell transplant. The receptors originated from a male patient aged 10 to 17 who had a stem cell transplant for acute myeloid leukemia, so the T cells may come from the graft donor.

In its sample, this clonotype was seen many times. The chain carries TRBV16 and TRBJ1-2; D is possibly TRBD1 (6 bases). The CDR3 length is 15 residues. CDR1 is KGHSY, CDR2 FQNENV, per germline. Deletions cut 1 base from V and 3 bases from J, with 12 bases between. The CDR3 DNA reads TGTGCCAGCAGCCAATGGGGGACACCCCACTATGGCTACACCTTC. Residues: CASSQWGTPHYGYTF.

This clonotype appeared many times. The chain combines TRBV7-9 with TRBJ1-5, with a possible D match to TRBD1 (5 bases). The CDR3 has 13 residues. The germline V gene encodes CDR1 SEHNR and CDR2 FQNEAQ (reference sequence). The V end lost 1 base, the J end lost 8 bases, and 9 bases lay between the germline ends. The chain's CDR3 is CASSLEVGEPQHF. CDR3 DNA: TGTGCCAGCAGCTTAGAGGTGGGGGAGCCCCAGCATTTT.

This clonotype has at least ten counts. CDR3 amino acids: CASSLWQGEAFF. The CDR3 bases are TGTGCCAGCAGCTTATGGCAGGGGGAAGCTTTCTTT. The chain joins TRBV7-2 to TRBJ1-1, with TRBD1 as a possible D gene (6 bases). Per germline, CDR1 SGHTA and CDR2 FQGNSA. Trimming pared 2 bases from V and 8 bases from J, leaving 9 bases between. This CDR3 has 12 residues.

Ten or more counts support this clonotype. This sequence joins TRBV20-1 and TRBJ1-1; 10 bases line up with TRBD1. V was clipped by 4 bases and J by 7 bases; unmatched bases: 9. Germline V CDR1 and CDR2: DFQATT, SNEGSKA (reference sequence). The CDR3 totals 14 residues. The CDR3 DNA sequence: TGCAGTGCTACAGGGGACAGGGGAATCGATGAAGCTTTCTTT. It translates to CSATGDRGIDEAFF.

By its share, this clonotype is medium-sized. V is TRBV20-1 and J is TRBJ1-5, with TRBD1 identical over 10 bases. Losses at the gene ends were 0 bases for V and 3 bases for J; bases not matched to a gene: 11. The CDR3 covers 18 residues. Germline V gene data show CDR1 as DFQATT and CDR2 as SNEGSKA (reference sequence). CDR3 coding DNA: TGCAGTGCTAGAGATCTCGGGACAGGGGAAGTGTACAATCAGCCCCAGCATTTT. This gives the protein CSARDLGTGEVYNQPQHF.

This clonotype appeared many times. The chain recombines TRBV27 with TRBJ1-2; 9 nucleotides line up with TRBD1. The J segment lost 8 bases and the V segment lost 5 bases, leaving 12 bases of the junction unmatched. Germline CDR1 MNHEY, CDR2 SMNVEV (reference sequence). The CDR3 sequence is 15 residues long. CDR3 protein: CASSITGTGNKGYTF. DNA for the CDR3: TGTGCCAGCAGTATCACCGGGACAGGGAATAAGGGCTACACCTTC.

The table lists this clonotype with many counts. The genes are TRBV18 and TRBJ2-5; no reliable D call. This CDR3 region has 14 residues. Trimming left V 6 bases short and J 0 bases short, with 11 bases between. The germline V gene encodes CDR1 KGHSH and CDR2 LQKENI. The CDR3 DNA follows: TGTGCCAGCTCCCCGACTCAGTACCAAGAGACCCAGTACTTC. This encodes CASSPTQYQETQYF.

This clonotype has ten or more counts. The rearrangement links TRBV28 to TRBJ1-2; D not certain. CDR3 length: 13 residues. Trimming pared 2 bases from V and 2 bases from J, leaving 6 bases between. Germline loops: CDR1 MDHEN, CDR2 SYDVKM. The CDR3 region is CASSLLRNYGYTF. In DNA form, the CDR3 reads TGTGCCAGCAGTTTACTCAGGAACTATGGCTACACCTTC.

This clonotype was detected ten times or more. The chain has TRBV5-1 and TRBJ2-7; D might be TRBD2 (6 bases). CDR3 length equals 16 residues. V lost 4 bases and J 5 bases, leaving 22 bases between the germline ends. Germline V gene data show CDR1 as SGHRS and CDR2 as YFSETQ. CDR3 amino acids: CASSGGSGAPSDEQYF. In DNA form, the CDR3 reads TGCGCCAGCAGCGGTGGATCGGGAGCCCCGTCGGACGAGCAGTACTTC.

Only a few counts were recorded for this clonotype. The V and J genes are TRBV7-9 and TRBJ1-1; D remains ambiguous. Germline CDR1 and CDR2: SEHNR and FQNEAQ (reference sequence). Trimming left V 1 base short and J 6 bases short, with 12 bases between. This CDR3 region has 14 residues. CDR3 region: CASSLERVSAEAFF. Written as DNA, the CDR3 is TGTGCCAGCAGCTTAGAAAGGGTTTCCGCTGAAGCTTTCTTT.

This clonotype came up many times. The chain couples TRBV6-5 to TRBJ1-1, with D possibly matching TRBD1 (6 bases). The CDR3 has 15 residues. Per the germline V gene, CDR1 is MNHEY and CDR2 is SVGAGI. V was shortened by 11 bases and J by 1 base, with 20 bases between the two germline ends. CDR3 nucleotides: TGTGCCGTCAAAACGGGGGGCGCCGGGAACACTGAAGCTTTCTTT. This encodes CAVKTGGAGNTEAFF.

This clonotype was detected many times. The chain employs TRBV2 and TRBJ1-4, with D possibly matching TRBD1 (6 bases). Germline-derived CDR1 and CDR2 are SNHLY and FYNNEI. Trimming took 6 bases from V and 4 from J, leaving 15 bases between them. The CDR3 has 15 residues. The CDR3 reads CASSAPGALNEKLFF. For the CDR3, the DNA is TGTGCCAGCAGCGCGCCAGGGGCCCTTAATGAAAAACTGTTTTTT.

The table lists this clonotype with many counts. Written as DNA, the CDR3 is TGTGCCAGCAGCCCCACAGGGGGGACGTACGAGCAGTACTTC. Translation gives CASSPTGGTYEQYF. This rearrangement joins TRBV12-3 or TRBV12-4 to TRBJ2-7, with 8 positions matching TRBD1. This CDR3 region has 14 residues. The ends lost 6 bases at V and 4 bases at J; junction bases unmatched: 8.

This clonotype has ten or more counts. V usage is TRBV12-3 or TRBV12-4 and J usage is TRBJ2-2; no firm D call. V lost 6 bases to trimming and J lost 7 bases, with 6 bases between them. The CDR3 is 11 amino acids. The CDR3 here is CASSKYGELFF. In DNA, the CDR3 is TGTGCCAGCAGCAAATACGGGGAGCTGTTTTTT.

Ten or more counts support this clonotype. The chain employs TRBV27 and TRBJ1-2, with D possibly TRBD1 on 5 matching bases. V lost 7 bases to trimming and J lost 4 bases, with 19 bases between them. This CDR3 has 15 residues. The germline gives CDR1 MNHEY, CDR2 SMNVEV (reference sequence). In DNA, the CDR3 is TGTGCCAGCACCTCGACCGGGGGGACGGGCTATGGCTACACCTTC. This translates into CASTSTGGTGYGYTF.

In this sample, this clonotype turned up many times. The V and J genes are TRBV7-9 and TRBJ2-7; 10 bases are a match to TRBD1. The CDR3 is made up of 13 amino acids. J was trimmed by 6 bases and V by 3 bases; bases with no gene match: 2. Germline lookup yields CDR1 SEHNR and CDR2 FQNEAQ (reference sequence). Here the CDR3 DNA reads TGTGCCAGCAGCTTTGGACAGGGGGGCGAGCAGTACTTC. It encodes CASSFGQGGEQYF.

This clonotype was counted ten times or more. This chain's CDR3 is CASSEDRDEQYF. Here the CDR3 DNA reads TGTGCCAGCAGCGAGGACAGGGACGAGCAGTACTTC. This chain connects TRBV6-1 to TRBJ2-7; 8 bases are a match to TRBD1. The germline V gene has CDR1 MNHNS and CDR2 SASEGT. The CDR3 sequence is 12 residues long. V was clipped by 6 bases and J by 5 bases; unmatched bases: 3.

Many counts were recorded for this clonotype. This chain joins TRBV6-1 and TRBJ2-3; TRBD2 matches at 8 bases. The CDR3 runs to 16 residues. Germline V gives CDR1 MNHNS, CDR2 SASEGT. With 6 bases clipped from V and 0 bases from J, the junction kept 8 bases outside the gene matches. The CDR3 nucleotides are TGTGCCAGCAGCCCAACTAGCGGTTTTAGCACAGATACGCAGTATTTT. Translation gives CASSPTSGFSTDTQYF.

This clonotype was counted many times. The gene calls are TRBV3-1 and TRBJ1-2, with D possibly TRBD1 on 5 matching bases. V was trimmed by 3 bases and J by 5 bases, leaving 7 bases between them. CDR1 is LGHDT, CDR2 YNNKEL, per germline (reference sequence). The CDR3 consists of 12 residues. The CDR3 DNA reads as TGTGCCAGCAGCCAGGGGCCTTATGGCTACACCTTC. This gives the protein CASSQGPYGYTF.

This clonotype came up many times. The chain employs TRBV18 and TRBJ2-7, with D possibly matching TRBD1 (6 bases). The CDR3 has 14 amino acids. V lost 6 bases, J lost 6 bases, and 18 bases lay in between. Germline loops: CDR1 KGHSH, CDR2 LQKENI. The CDR3 sequence: CASSNREGGSEQYF. The CDR3 nucleotides read TGTGCCAGCTCGAACCGGGAAGGGGGATCCGAGCAGTACTTC.

Ten or more counts support this clonotype. One end of the junction does not line up with germline, which may come from a read error. This chain connects TRBV7-7 to TRBJ2-6, with a tentative D call TRBD1 (5 bases). In germline, CDR1 is SSHAT, CDR2 FNYEAQ (reference sequence). The CDR3 length is 16 residues. This chain's CDR3 is CASSFQGAHGANVLTF. In DNA, the CDR3 is TGTGCTAGCAGCTTTCAAGGGGCTCATGGGGCCAACGTCCTGACTTTC. The variable domain in full, completed from reference TRBV7-7 and TRBJ2-6, reads GAGVSQSPRYKVTKRGQDVTLRCDPISSHATLYWYQQALGQGPEFLTYFNYEAQPDKSGLPSDRFSAERPEGSISTLTIQRTEQRDSAMYRCASSFQGAHGANVLTFGAGSRLTVL.

This clonotype was found many times. The chain is built from TRBV12-3 or TRBV12-4 and TRBJ2-7, with TRBD2 identical over 8 bases. Trimming cost V 6 bases and J 5 bases; bases outside gene matches: 15. CDR3 length: 16 amino acids. CDR3 nucleotide sequence: TGTGCCAGCAGATCAAGCGGGAGTGCCCGTTCCAACGAGCAGTACTTC. This translates into CASRSSGSARSNEQYF.

This clonotype was counted ten times or more. V usage is TRBV5-4 and J usage is TRBJ2-5, with unresolved D. Trimming pared 4 bases from V and 5 bases from J, leaving 9 bases between. Germline CDR1 reads SGHNT; CDR2 reads YYREEE (reference sequence). This CDR3 comprises 12 residues. CDR3 sequence: CASSPAPETQYF. In DNA, the CDR3 is TGTGCCAGCAGCCCCGCGCCGGAGACCCAGTACTTC. The whole variable domain, filled in from reference TRBV5-4 and TRBJ2-5, reads ETGVTQSPTHLIKTRGQQVTLRCSSQSGHNTVSWYQQALGQGPQFIFQYYREEENGRGNFPPRFSGLQFPNYSSELNVNALELDDSALYLCASSPAPETQYFGPGTRLLVL.